A selection of T cell receptor beta chains follows, all from one sample in a study of CD8+CD57+ T cells in acquired aplastic anemia. TCRdb fed the reads into MiXCR, producing one record per CDR3 protein. The sample gives about 170,000 distinct CDR3 sequences, 55% to 70% of which show up once; 45% to 55% is in the top ten. Sequencing input: sorted CD4+, CD8+, or CD8+CD57+ T cells (not recorded which) from PBMCs. The receptors were gathered from a human donor in good health. Both conserved end residues are part of each CDR3. D genes are given only for firm matches. The size entry is marked missing in some rows and otherwise reads once, few, many or a size class.

>TRBV20-1|TRBJ2-7|NA|NA
CSARDQGIDQYF
TGCAGTGCTAGAGATCAAGGGATCGACCAGTACTTC
>TRBV9|TRBJ2-3|NA|TRBD1
CASSVLDRGGTDTQYF
TGTGCCAGCAGCGTCCTCGACAGGGGTGGCACAGATACGCAGTATTTT
>TRBV24-1|TRBJ1-1|NA|TRBD1
CARETGGWNTEAFF
TGTGCTAGAGAGACAGGGGGCTGGAACACTGAAGCTTTCTTT
>TRBV5-1|TRBJ2-1|NA|TRBD1
CASSLTGVNNEQFF
TGCGCCAGCAGCTTAACAGGGGTTAACAATGAGCAGTTCTTC
>TRBV12-3/TRBV12-4|TRBJ1-4|NA|NA
CASTPTGWRKLFF
TGTGCCAGCACTCCGACAGGTTGGCGGAAACTGTTTTTT
>TRBV20-1|TRBJ1-2|few|NA
CSARDASNYGYTF
TGCAGTGCTCGGGACGCCTCTAACTATGGCTACACCTTC
>TRBV15|TRBJ1-5|many|NA
CATSITPGTAYSNQPQHF
TGTGCCACCAGCATAACTCCCGGGACGGCATATAGCAATCAGCCCCAGCATTTT
>TRBV10-3|TRBJ2-7|NA|TRBD2
CAISDSGAIEQYF
TGTGCCATCAGCGACAGCGGGGCGATCGAGCAGTACTTC
>TRBV4-2|TRBJ2-1|many|TRBD2
CASSQDGLAGGNEQFF
TGTGCCAGCAGCCAAGATGGGCTAGCGGGAGGCAATGAGCAGTTCTTC
>TRBV29-1|TRBJ2-5|NA|NA
CSVDSRGLGETQYF
TGCAGCGTTGACTCCAGGGGATTAGGAGAGACCCAGTACTTC
>TRBV9|TRBJ2-2|NA|NA
CASTGSGGGNTGELFF
TGTGCCAGCACCGGGTCCGGGGGAGGAAACACCGGGGAGCTGTTTTTT
>TRBV28|TRBJ1-5|NA|NA
CASSLSTQPQHF
TGTGCCAGCAGTTTAAGTACCCAGCCCCAGCATTTT
>TRBV4-1|TRBJ1-5|NA|NA
CASSQVRDQPQHF
TGCGCCAGCAGCCAAGTAAGGGATCAGCCCCAGCATTTT
>TRBV4-3|TRBJ1-2|many|NA
CASSQDPGQYYGYTF
TGCGCCAGCAGCCAAGATCCTGGGCAGTACTATGGCTACACCTTC
>TRBV7-2|TRBJ2-7|NA|NA
CASRYVAGSYEQYF
TGTGCCAGCAGATACGTGGCGGGTTCCTACGAGCAGTACTTC
>TRBV7-9|TRBJ2-1|NA|TRBD2
CASSFPGLAGAVSYNEQFF
TGTGCCAGCAGCTTTCCGGGACTAGCGGGGGCCGTATCCTACAATGAGCAGTTCTTC
>TRBV10-3|TRBJ2-2|NA|NA
CASTGGGDTGELFF
TGTGCCAGCACCGGGGGAGGCGACACCGGGGAGCTGTTTTTT
>TRBV24-1|TRBJ2-7|once|NA
CATSDSTGEGIYEQYF
TGTGCCACCAGTGACTCGACGGGGGAAGGAATCTACGAGCAGTACTTC
>TRBV7-9|TRBJ2-3|many|TRBD2
CASSSRGGPFLAGTNTDTQYF
TGTGCCAGCAGCTCTAGAGGGGGTCCGTTTTTAGCGGGAACTAACACAGATACGCAGTATTTT
>TRBV29-1|TRBJ1-2|NA|NA
CSVEDGSWGYTF
TGCAGCGTTGAAGACGGGAGCTGGGGCTACACCTTC
>TRBV3-1|TRBJ2-3|NA|NA
CASSQGLEDTDTQYF
TGTGCCAGCAGCCAAGGGCTAGAGGATACAGATACGCAGTATTTT
>TRBV25-1|TRBJ2-3|NA|NA
CASAQGDTQYF
TGTGCCAGCGCCCAGGGAGATACGCAGTATTTT
>TRBV28|TRBJ1-2|few|NA
CASSSPGGGYGYTF
TGTGCCAGCAGTTCCCCGGGGGGAGGCTATGGCTACACCTTC
>TRBV7-9|TRBJ1-4|many|TRBD1
CASSSYQGAGEKLFF
TGTGCCAGCAGCTCTTACCAGGGGGCGGGGGAAAAACTGTTTTTT
>TRBV20-1|TRBJ1-1|many|TRBD1
CSAADRVERGTEAFF
TGCAGTGCTGCGGACAGGGTTGAAAGGGGCACTGAAGCTTTCTTT
>TRBV7-2|TRBJ1-5|NA|NA
CASSRQSNQPQHF
TGTGCCAGCAGCCGACAGAGCAATCAGCCCCAGCATTTT
>TRBV28|TRBJ2-2|few|NA
CASSLSRPGELFF
TGTGCCAGCAGTTTATCACGCCCCGGGGAGCTGTTTTTT
>TRBV6-6|TRBJ1-2|once|TRBD1
CASRDREVYGYTF
TGTGCCAGCAGGGACAGGGAGGTCTATGGCTACACCTTC
>TRBV27|TRBJ2-3|NA|TRBD2
CASTLGGLAGDTQYF
TGTGCCAGCACCTTAGGGGGACTAGCGGGAGATACGCAGTATTTT
>TRBV7-2|TRBJ2-5|NA|TRBD2
CASSTLGTRRETQYF
TGTGCCAGCAGCACCCTAGGGACTAGGAGAGAGACCCAGTACTTC
>TRBV5-5|TRBJ2-5|NA|NA
CASSLVAGRETQYF
TGCGCCAGCAGCTTGGTCGCAGGGAGAGAGACCCAGTACTTC
>TRBV11-1|TRBJ1-1|NA|TRBD1
CASSLRTGSLEAFF
TGTGCCAGCAGCTTACGGACAGGCAGTCTTGAAGCTTTCTTT
>TRBV2|TRBJ2-7|NA|NA
CASSEVGRGEQYF
TGTGCCAGCAGTGAAGTCGGCAGGGGCGAGCAGTACTTC
>TRBV20-1|TRBJ2-7|NA|TRBD2
CSARVGAGVYEQYF
TGCAGTGCTAGAGTAGGAGCGGGAGTCTACGAGCAGTACTTC
>TRBV25-1|TRBJ1-1|NA|NA
CASRFGILTEAFF
TGTGCCAGCAGGTTCGGGATACTCACTGAAGCTTTCTTT
>TRBV15|TRBJ2-1|NA|NA
CATSRDRPTSYNEQFF
TGTGCCACCAGCAGAGATCGGCCGACTTCCTACAATGAGCAGTTCTTC
>TRBV4-3|TRBJ2-7|many|TRBD1
CASSQEQGDSLNEQYF
TGCGCCAGCAGCCAAGAACAAGGGGACAGTTTGAACGAGCAGTACTTC
>TRBV7-9|TRBJ1-2|few|NA
CASSLGQQGYTF
TGTGCCAGCAGCTTAGGCCAGCAGGGCTACACCTTC
>TRBV28|TRBJ1-4|few|TRBD1
CASSHWDSVNEKLFF
TGTGCCAGCAGTCACTGGGACAGCGTTAATGAAAAACTGTTTTTT
>TRBV2|TRBJ1-5|NA|NA
CASSEIWSNQPQHF
TGTGCCAGCAGTGAGATCTGGAGCAATCAGCCCCAGCATTTT
>TRBV7-9|TRBJ2-5|NA|TRBD2
CASSLSGTSGGVAQYF
TGTGCCAGCAGCTTGTCCGGGACTAGCGGGGGGGTGGCCCAGTACTTC
>TRBV5-4|TRBJ2-7|NA|NA
CASSETGRPSYEQYF
TGTGCCAGCAGCGAGACAGGGAGGCCCTCCTACGAGCAGTACTTC
>TRBV20-1|TRBJ2-7|NA|NA
CSASTGPYEQYF
TGCAGTGCCAGTACAGGGCCCTACGAGCAGTACTTC
>TRBV20-1|TRBJ1-6|once|NA
CSASVGPMNSPLHF
TGCAGTGCTAGTGTGGGACCGATGAATTCACCCCTCCACTTT
>TRBV12-3/TRBV12-4|TRBJ2-5|NA|TRBD2
CASSLAQTSGGGETQYF
TGTGCCAGCAGTTTAGCGCAGACTAGCGGGGGAGGTGAGACCCAGTACTTC
>TRBV9|TRBJ2-1|few|NA
CASSVLTSYNEQFF
TGTGCCAGCAGCGTTCTAACTTCCTACAATGAGCAGTTCTTC
>TRBV7-9|TRBJ1-4|NA|TRBD1
CASSLVSGGGEKLSF
TGTGCCAGCAGCTTAGTGTCAGGGGGTGGAGAAAAACTGTCTTTT
>TRBV7-8|TRBJ1-1|many|NA
CASSLGGFAEAFF
TGTGCCAGCAGCTTAGGTGGGTTCGCTGAAGCTTTCTTT
>TRBV20-1|TRBJ2-1|NA|NA
CSARDLWTDEQFF
TGCAGTGCTAGAGACCTATGGACTGATGAGCAGTTCTTC